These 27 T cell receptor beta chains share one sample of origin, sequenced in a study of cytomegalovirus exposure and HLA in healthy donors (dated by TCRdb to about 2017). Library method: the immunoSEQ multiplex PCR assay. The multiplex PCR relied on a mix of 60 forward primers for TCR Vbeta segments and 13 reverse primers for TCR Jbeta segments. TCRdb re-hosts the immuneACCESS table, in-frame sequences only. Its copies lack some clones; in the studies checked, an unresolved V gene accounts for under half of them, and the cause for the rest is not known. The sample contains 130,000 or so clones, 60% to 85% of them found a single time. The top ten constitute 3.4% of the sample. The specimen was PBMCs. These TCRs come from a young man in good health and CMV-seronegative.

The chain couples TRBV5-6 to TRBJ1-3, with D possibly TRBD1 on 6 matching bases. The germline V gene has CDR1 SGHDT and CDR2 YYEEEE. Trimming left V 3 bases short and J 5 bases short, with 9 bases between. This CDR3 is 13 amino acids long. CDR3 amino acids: CASSSDRRNTIYF. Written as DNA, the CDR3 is TGTGCCAGCAGCTCCGACAGGCGAAACACCATATATTTT.

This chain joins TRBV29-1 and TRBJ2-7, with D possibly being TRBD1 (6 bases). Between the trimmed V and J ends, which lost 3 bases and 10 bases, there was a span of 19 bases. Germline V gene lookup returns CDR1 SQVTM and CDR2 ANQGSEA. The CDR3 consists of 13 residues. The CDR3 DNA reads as TGCAGCGTTGACCCGGGCAGGGGTACGAGACAGTACTTC. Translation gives CSVDPGRGTRQYF.

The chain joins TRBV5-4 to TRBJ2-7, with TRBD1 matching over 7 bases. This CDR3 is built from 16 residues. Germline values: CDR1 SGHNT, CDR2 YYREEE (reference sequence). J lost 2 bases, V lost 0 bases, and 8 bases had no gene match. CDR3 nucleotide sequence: TGTGCCAGCAGCTTGGAACCGGGACAGCCGACCTACGAGCAGTACTTC. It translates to CASSLEPGQPTYEQYF.

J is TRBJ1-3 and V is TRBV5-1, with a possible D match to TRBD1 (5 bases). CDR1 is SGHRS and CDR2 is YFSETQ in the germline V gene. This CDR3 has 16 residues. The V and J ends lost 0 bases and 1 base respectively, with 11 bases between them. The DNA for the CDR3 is TGCGCCAGCAGCTTGGCGGGGGGGTTATCTGGAAACACCATATATTTT. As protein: CASSLAGGLSGNTIYF. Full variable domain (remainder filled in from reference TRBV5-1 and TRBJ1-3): KAGVTQTPRYLIKTRGQQVTLSCSPISGHRSVSWYQQTPGQGLQFLFEYFSETQRNKGNFPGRFSGRQFSNSRSEMNVSTLELGDSALYLCASSLAGGLSGNTIYFGEGSWLTVV.

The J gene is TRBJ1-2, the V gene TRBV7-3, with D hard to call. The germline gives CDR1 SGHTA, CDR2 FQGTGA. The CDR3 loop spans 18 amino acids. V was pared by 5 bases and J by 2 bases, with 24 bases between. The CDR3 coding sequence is TGTGCCAGCAGCCCCCGGGGAGGATCGGGCGACCGCAACTATGGCTACACCTTC. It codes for CASSPRGGSGDRNYGYTF.

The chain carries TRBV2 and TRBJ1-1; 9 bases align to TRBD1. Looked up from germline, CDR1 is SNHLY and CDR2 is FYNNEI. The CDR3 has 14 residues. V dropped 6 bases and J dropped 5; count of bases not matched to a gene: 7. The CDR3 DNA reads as TGTGCCAGCAGGCCCGGGACAGGGTTTACTGAAGCTTTCTTT. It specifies CASRPGTGFTEAFF.

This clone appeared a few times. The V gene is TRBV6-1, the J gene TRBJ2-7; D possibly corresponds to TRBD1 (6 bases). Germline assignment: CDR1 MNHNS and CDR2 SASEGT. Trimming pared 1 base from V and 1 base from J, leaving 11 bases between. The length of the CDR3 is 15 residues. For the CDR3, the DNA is TGTGCCAGCAGTGAAGAGGGACAAAGATCCTACGAGCAGTACTTC. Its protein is CASSEEGQRSYEQYF.

CDR3 DNA: TGTGCCAGCAGTGATAGCGGGGCCTACTACAATGAGCAGTTCTTC. It codes for CASSDSGAYYNEQFF. The rearrangement uses TRBV25-1 and TRBJ2-1; 8 bases are shared with TRBD2. In germline, CDR1 is MGHDK, CDR2 SYGVNS. With 3 bases clipped from V and 3 bases from J, the junction kept 4 bases outside the gene matches. This CDR3 is built from 15 residues.

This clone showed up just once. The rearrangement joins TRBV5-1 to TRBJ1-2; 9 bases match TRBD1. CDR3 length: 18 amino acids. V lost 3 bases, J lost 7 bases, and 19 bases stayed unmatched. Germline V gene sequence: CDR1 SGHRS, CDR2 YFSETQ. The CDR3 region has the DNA TGCGCCAGCAGCTCGCCTGGGGGACAGGGCGATGGGCTGGGTGGCTACACCTTC. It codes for CASSSPGGQGDGLGGYTF.

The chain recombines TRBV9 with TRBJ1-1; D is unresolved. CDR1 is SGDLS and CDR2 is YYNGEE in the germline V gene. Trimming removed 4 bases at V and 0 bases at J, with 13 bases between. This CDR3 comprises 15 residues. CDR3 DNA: TGTGCCAGCAGCCCCGGCTGGACTTTGAACACTGAAGCTTTCTTT. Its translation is CASSPGWTLNTEAFF. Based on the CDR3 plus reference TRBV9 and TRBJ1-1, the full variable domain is DSGVTQTPKHLITATGQRVTLRCSPRSGDLSVYWYQQSLDQGLQFLIQYYNGEERAKGNILERFSAQQFPDLHSELNLSSLELGDSALYFCASSPGWTLNTEAFFGQGTRLTVV.

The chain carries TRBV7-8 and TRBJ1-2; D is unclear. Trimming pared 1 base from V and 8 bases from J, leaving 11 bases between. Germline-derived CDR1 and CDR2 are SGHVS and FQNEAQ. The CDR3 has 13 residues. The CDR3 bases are TGTGCCAGCAGCTTAGATCTTTCGGGGGGCTACACCTTC. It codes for CASSLDLSGGYTF.

The CDR3 here is CASSDGQAALNTEAFF. The CDR3 nucleotides read TGTGCCAGCAGCGACGGACAGGCGGCACTGAACACTGAAGCTTTCTTT. The gene calls are TRBV9 and TRBJ1-1; TRBD1 matches at 7 bases. Germline lookup yields CDR1 SGDLS and CDR2 YYNGEE. The CDR3 runs 16 residues. V gave up 3 bases and J gave up 0 bases; unmatched junction bases: 8.

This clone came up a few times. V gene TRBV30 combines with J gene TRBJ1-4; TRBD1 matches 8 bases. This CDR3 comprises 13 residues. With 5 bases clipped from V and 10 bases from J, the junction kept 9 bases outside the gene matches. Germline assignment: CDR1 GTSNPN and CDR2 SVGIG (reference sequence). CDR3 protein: CAWGGQARGKLFF. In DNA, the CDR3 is TGTGCCTGGGGGGGACAGGCTAGGGGAAAACTGTTTTTT.

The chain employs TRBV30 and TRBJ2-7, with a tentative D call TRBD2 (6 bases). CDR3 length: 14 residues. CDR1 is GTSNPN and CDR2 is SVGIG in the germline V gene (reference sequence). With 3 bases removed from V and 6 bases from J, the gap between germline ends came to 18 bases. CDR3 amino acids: CAWRRLEVAVEQYF. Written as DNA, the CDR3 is TGTGCCTGGAGAAGACTAGAGGTTGCCGTCGAGCAGTACTTC. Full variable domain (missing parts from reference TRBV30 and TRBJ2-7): SQTIHQWPATLVQPVGSPLSLECTVEGTSNPNLYWYRQAAGRGLQLLFYSVGIGQISSEVPQNLSASRPQDRQFILSSKKLLLSDSGFYLCAWRRLEVAVEQYFGPGTRLTVT.

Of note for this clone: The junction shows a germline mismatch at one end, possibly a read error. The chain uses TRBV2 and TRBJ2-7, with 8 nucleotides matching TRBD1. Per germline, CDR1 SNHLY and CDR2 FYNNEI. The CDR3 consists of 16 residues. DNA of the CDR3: TGCCGTAGTACAGGGGGATTCGCGGGTGATGCCTACGAGCAGTACTTC. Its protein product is CRSTGGFAGDAYEQYF. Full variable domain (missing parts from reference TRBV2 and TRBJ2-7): EPEVTQTPSHQVTQMGQEVILRCVPISNHLYFYWYRQILGQKVEFLVSFYNNEISEKSEIFDDQFSVERPDGSNFTLKIRSTKLEDSAMYFCRSTGGFAGDAYEQYFGPGTRLTVT.

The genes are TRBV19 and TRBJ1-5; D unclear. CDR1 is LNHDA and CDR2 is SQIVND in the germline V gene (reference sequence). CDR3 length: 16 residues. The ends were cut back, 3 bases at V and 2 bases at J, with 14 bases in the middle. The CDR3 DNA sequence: TGTGCCAGTAGTATGTACATCACAAGCGGCAATCAGCCCCAGCATTTT. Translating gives CASSMYITSGNQPQHF.

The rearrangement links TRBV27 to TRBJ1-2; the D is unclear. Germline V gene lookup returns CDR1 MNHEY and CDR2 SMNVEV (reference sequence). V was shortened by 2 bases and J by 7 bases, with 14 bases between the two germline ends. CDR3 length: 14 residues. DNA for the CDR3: TGTGCCAGCAGTTTACTAAGCGGGGAAATTGGCTACACCTTC. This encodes CASSLLSGEIGYTF.

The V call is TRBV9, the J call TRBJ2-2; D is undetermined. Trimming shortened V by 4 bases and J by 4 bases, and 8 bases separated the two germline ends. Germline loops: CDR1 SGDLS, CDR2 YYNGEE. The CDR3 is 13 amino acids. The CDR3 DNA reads TGTGCCAGCAGCATCGGGTCCACCGGGGAGCTGTTTTTT. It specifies CASSIGSTGELFF. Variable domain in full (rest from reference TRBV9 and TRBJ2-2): DSGVTQTPKHLITATGQRVTLRCSPRSGDLSVYWYQQSLDQGLQFLIQYYNGEERAKGNILERFSAQQFPDLHSELNLSSLELGDSALYFCASSIGSTGELFFGEGSRLTVL.

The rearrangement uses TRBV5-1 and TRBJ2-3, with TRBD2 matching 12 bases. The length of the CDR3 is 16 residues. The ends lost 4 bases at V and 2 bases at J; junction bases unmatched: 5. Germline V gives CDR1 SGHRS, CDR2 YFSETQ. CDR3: CASSLGLAGLTDTQYF. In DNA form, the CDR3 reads TGCGCCAGCAGCCTAGGACTAGCGGGGCTCACAGATACGCAGTATTTT.

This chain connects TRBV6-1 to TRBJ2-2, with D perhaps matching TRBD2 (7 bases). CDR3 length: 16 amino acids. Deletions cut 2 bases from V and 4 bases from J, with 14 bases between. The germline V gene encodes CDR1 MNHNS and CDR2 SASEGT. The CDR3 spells CASSELRGASTGELFF. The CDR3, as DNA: TGTGCCAGCAGTGAATTACGGGGGGCGAGCACCGGGGAGCTGTTTTTT.

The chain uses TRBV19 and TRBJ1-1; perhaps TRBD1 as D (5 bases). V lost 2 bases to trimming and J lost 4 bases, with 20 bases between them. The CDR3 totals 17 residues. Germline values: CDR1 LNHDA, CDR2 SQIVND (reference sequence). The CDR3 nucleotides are TGTGCCAGTAGTATATCGCGCGGGGCCGAGGGTTCCACTGAAGCTTTCTTT. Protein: CASSISRGAEGSTEAFF.

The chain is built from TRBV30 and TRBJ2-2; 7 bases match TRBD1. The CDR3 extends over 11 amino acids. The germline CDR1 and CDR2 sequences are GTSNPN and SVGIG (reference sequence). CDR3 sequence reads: CGQGNTGELFF. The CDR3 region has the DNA TGTGGACAGGGAAACACCGGGGAGCTGTTTTTT.

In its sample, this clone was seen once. The chain's CDR3 is CAISEFDRIGELFF. The CDR3 coding sequence is TGTGCCATCAGTGAGTTCGACAGAATCGGGGAGCTGTTTTTT. The chain combines TRBV10-3 with TRBJ2-2, with TRBD1 as a possible D gene (5 bases). The CDR3 is made up of 14 amino acids. Germline lookup yields CDR1 ENHRY and CDR2 SYGVKD. V was shortened by 1 base and J by 7 bases, with 10 bases between the two germline ends.

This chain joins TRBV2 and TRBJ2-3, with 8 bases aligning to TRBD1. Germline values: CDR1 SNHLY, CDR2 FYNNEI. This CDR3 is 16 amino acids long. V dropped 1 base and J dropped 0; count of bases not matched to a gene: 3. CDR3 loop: CASSEVGTGSTDTQYF. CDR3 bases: TGTGCCAGCAGTGAAGTTGGGACAGGTAGCACAGATACGCAGTATTTT.

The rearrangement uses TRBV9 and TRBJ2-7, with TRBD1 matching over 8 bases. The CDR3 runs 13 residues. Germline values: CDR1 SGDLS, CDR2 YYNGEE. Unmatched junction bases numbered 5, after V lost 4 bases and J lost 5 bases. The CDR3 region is CASSLGQGDEQYF. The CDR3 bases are TGTGCCAGCAGCCTCGGACAGGGAGACGAGCAGTACTTC.

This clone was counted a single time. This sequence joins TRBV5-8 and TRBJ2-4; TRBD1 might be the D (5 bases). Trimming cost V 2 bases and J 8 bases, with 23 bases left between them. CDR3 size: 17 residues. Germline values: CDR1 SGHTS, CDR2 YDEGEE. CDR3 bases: TGTGCCAGCAGCTTAATATCGAGAAGGGGCGACGGTCACATTCAGTACTTC. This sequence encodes CASSLISRRGDGHIQYF.

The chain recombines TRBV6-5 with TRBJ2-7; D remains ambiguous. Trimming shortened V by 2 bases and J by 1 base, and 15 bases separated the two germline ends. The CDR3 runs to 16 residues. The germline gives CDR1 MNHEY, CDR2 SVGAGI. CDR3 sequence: CASSYQVSLGSYEQYF. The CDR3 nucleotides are TGTGCCAGCAGTTACCAGGTGAGTCTCGGTTCCTACGAGCAGTACTTC.